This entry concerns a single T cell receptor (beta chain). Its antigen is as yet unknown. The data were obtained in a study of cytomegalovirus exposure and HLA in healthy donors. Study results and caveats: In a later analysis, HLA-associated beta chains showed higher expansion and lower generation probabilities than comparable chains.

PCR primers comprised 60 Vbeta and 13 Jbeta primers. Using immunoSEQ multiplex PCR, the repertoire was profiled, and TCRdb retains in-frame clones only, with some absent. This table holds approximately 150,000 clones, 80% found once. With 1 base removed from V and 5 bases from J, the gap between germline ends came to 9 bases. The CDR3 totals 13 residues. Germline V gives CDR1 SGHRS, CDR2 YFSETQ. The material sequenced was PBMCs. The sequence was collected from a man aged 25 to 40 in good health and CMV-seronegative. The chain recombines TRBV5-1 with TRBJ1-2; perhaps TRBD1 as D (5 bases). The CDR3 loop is CASSLRQGYGYTF. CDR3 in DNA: TGCGCCAGCAGCTTGAGGCAGGGATATGGCTACACCTTC.